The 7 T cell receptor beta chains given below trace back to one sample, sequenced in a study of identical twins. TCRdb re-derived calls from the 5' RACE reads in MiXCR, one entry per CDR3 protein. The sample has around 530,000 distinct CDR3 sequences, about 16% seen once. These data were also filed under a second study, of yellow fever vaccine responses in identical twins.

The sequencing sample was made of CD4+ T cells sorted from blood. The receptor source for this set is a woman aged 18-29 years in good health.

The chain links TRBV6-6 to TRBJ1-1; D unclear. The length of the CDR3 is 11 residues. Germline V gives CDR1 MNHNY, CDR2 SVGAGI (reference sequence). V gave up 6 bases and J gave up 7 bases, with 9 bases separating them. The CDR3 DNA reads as TGTGCCAGCAGCTCCCTAATTGAAGCTTTCTTT. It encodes CASSSLIEAFF.

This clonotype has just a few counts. The DNA for the CDR3 is TGCGCCAGCAGCTTGGCAACTAGCGCCTGGTACACAGATACGCAGTATTTT. Amino acids: CASSLATSAWYTDTQYF. This chain links TRBV5-1 with TRBJ2-3, with 7 bases lining up with TRBD2. V lost 0 bases and J lost 2; bases outside the gene matches: 9. Germline CDR1 reads SGHRS; CDR2 reads YFSETQ. This CDR3 is 17 amino acids long.

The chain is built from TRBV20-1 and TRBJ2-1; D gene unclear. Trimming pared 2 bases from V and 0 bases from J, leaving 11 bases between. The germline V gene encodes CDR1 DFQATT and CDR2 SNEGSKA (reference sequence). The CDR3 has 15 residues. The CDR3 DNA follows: TGCAGTGCTAGACAGGACGGCAACTCCTACAATGAGCAGTTCTTC. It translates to CSARQDGNSYNEQFF.

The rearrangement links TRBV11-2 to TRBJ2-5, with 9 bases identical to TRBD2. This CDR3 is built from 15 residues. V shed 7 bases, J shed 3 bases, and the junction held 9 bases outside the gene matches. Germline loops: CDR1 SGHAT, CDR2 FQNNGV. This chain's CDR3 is CASNRGASGKETQYF. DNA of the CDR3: TGTGCCAGCAACCGTGGGGCTAGCGGGAAAGAGACCCAGTACTTC. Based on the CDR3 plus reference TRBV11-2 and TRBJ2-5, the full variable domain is EAGVAQSPRYKIIEKRQSVAFWCNPISGHATLYWYQQILGQGPKLLIQFQNNGVVDDSQLPKDRFSAERLKGVDSTLKIQPAKLEDSAVYLCASNRGASGKETQYFGPGTRLLVL.

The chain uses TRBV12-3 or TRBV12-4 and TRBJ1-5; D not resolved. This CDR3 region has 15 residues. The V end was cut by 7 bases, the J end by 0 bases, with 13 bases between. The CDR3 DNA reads TGTGCCAGCACCCAAGGGAGTTATAGCAATCAGCCCCAGCATTTT. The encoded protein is CASTQGSYSNQPQHF.

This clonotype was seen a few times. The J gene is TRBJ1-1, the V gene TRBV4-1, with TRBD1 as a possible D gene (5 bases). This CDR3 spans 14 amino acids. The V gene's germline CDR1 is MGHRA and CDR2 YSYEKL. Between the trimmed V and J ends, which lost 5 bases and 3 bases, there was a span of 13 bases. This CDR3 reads CASSSRDGYTEAFF. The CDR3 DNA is TGCGCCAGCAGCTCCAGGGATGGGTACACTGAAGCTTTCTTT.

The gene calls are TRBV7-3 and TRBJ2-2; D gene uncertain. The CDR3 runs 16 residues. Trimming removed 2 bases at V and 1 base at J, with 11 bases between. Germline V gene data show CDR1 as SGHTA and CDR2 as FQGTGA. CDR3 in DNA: TGTGCCAGCAGCTTACGTGGGCAGAGGAACACCGGGGAGCTGTTTTTT. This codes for CASSLRGQRNTGELFF.